This TCR beta chain originates from a study of OX40 agonist ivuxolimab in advanced cancers. Study background: The patients got ivuxolimab, which is an agonistic anti-OX40 (CD134) antibody. Therapy given before enrollment (anti-PD-1, anti-PD-L1 or anti-CTLA-4) was allowed, and 40% to 50% had some. General observations from the study: Nonresponders included some who also had low normalized T-cell clonal expansion. In CD8+ T cells, expanded clones were on average more numerous than in CD4+.

Note on this clone: Its antigen is unidentified.

Clones were sequenced by immunoSEQ multiplex PCR, and TCRdb holds only the in-frame ones, with some missing. This table holds 65,000 to 80,000 clones, about 90% found once. V was pared by 0 bases and J by 2 bases, with 10 bases of the junction left unmatched. Germline V gives CDR1 MGHRA, CDR2 YSYEKL. The CDR3 has 18 residues. The sample here was CD4+ or CD8+ T cells sorted from blood, taken in a trial of the OX40 agonist ivuxolimab. The chain links TRBV4-1 to TRBJ2-5, with TRBD2 matching over 9 bases. This TCR was recovered from an adult with an advanced solid tumor such as melanoma, head and neck, liver or kidney cancer. CDR3 bases: TGCGCCAGCAGCCAAGAGATGGCAGCGGGGGGCCTGCAAGAGACCCAGTACTTC. Protein sequence: CASSQEMAAGGLQETQYF.